Sequencing of this T cell receptor beta chain was carried out in a study of T-cell reconstitution after alpha-beta-depleted transplantation in children. This clonotype was counted at least ten times. This sample's TCRbeta library carried unique molecular identifier barcodes. One entry per CDR3 protein results from TCRdb running MiXCR on the PCR reads. The table shows hundreds of thousands of distinct CDR3 sequences, with 16% occurring only once. The CDR3 has 12 residues. V gave up 6 bases and J gave up 7 bases, with 9 bases separating them. The sample was PBMCs from the stem cell graft donor, taken from the stem cell graft. The receptor was derived from a human donor who donated a stem cell graft to a child with acute myeloid leukemia. The chain carries TRBV12-3 or TRBV12-4 and TRBJ2-2; D is unresolved. The CDR3 sequence is CASSNSIGELFF. The CDR3 DNA reads TGTGCCAGCAGCAACTCTATCGGGGAGCTGTTTTTT.